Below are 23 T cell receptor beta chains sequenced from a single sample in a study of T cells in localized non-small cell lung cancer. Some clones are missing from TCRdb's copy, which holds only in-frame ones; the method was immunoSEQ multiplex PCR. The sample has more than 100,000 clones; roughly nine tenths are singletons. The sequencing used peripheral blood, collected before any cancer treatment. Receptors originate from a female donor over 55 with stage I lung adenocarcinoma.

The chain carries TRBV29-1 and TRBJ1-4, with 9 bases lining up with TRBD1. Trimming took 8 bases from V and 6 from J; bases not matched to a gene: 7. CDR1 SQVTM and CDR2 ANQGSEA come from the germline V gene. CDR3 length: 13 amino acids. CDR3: CSIIQGADEKLFF. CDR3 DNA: TGCAGCATCATACAGGGGGCGGATGAAAAACTGTTTTTT.

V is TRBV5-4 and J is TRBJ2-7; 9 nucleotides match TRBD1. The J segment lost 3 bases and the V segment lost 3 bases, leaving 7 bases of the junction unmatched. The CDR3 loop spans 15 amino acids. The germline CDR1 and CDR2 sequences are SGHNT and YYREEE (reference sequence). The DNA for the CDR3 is TGTGCCAGCAGCTCGACAGGGGGTCAAGGCTACGAGCAGTACTTC. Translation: CASSSTGGQGYEQYF.

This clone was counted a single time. The CDR3 sequence: CASSEISFSGTYNEQFF. CDR3 sequence (DNA): TGTGCCAGCAGTGAAATTTCTTTTAGCGGGACCTACAATGAGCAGTTCTTC. The genes are TRBV6-1 and TRBJ2-1; 8 nucleotides match TRBD2. The V gene end was trimmed by 2 bases and the J gene end by 2 bases; junction bases not matched to a gene: 8. The CDR3 loop spans 17 amino acids. Looked up from germline, CDR1 is MNHNS and CDR2 is SASEGT.

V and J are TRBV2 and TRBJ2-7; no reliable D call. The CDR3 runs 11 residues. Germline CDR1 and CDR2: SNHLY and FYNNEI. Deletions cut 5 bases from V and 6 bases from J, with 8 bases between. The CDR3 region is CASSPQSEQYF. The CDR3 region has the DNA TGTGCCAGCAGTCCCCAGTCCGAGCAGTACTTC.

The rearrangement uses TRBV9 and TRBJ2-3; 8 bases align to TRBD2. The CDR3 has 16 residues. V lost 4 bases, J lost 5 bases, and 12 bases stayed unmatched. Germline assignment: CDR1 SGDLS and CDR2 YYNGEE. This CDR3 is CASSPWASGLKDTQYF. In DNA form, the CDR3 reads TGTGCCAGCAGCCCCTGGGCTAGCGGGCTAAAAGATACGCAGTATTTT.

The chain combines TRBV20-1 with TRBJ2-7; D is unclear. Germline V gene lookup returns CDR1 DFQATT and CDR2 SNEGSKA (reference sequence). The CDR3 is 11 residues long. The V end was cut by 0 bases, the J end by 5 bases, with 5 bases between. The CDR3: CSARDFNEQYF. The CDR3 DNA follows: TGCAGTGCTAGAGATTTTAACGAGCAGTACTTC.

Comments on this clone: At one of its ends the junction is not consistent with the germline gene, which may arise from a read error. CDR3 residues: CTSSAGTGGHGYTF. CDR3 DNA sequence: TGTACCAGCAGCGCCGGTACTGGGGGGCATGGCTACACCTTC. The gene calls are TRBV9 and TRBJ1-2; TRBD1 might be the D (6 bases). The CDR3 consists of 14 residues. Germline V gives CDR1 SGDLS, CDR2 YYNGEE.

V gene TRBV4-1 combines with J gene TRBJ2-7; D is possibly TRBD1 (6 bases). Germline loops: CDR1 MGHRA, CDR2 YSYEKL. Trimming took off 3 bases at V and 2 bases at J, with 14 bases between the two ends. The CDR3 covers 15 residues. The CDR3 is CASSQLLQGPYEQYF. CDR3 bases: TGCGCCAGCAGCCAGCTCCTACAGGGACCCTACGAGCAGTACTTC.

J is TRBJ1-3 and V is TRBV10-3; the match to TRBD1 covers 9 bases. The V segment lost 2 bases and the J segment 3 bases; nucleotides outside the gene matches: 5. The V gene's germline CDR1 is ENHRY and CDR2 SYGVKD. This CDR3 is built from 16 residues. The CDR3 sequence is CAISEGTGTLGNTIYF. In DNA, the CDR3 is TGTGCCATCAGTGAGGGGACAGGGACCCTTGGAAACACCATATATTTT.

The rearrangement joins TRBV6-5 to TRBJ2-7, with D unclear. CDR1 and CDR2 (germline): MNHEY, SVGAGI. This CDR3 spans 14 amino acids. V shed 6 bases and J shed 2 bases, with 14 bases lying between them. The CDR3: CASRHSSPPYEQYF. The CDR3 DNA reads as TGTGCCAGCAGACACTCGTCCCCCCCCTACGAGCAGTACTTC.

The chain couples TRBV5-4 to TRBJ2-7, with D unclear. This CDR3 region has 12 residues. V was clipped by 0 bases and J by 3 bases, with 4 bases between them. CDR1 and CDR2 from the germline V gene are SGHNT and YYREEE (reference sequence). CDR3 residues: CASSLDNYEQYF. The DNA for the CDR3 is TGTGCCAGCAGCTTGGATAACTACGAGCAGTACTTC.

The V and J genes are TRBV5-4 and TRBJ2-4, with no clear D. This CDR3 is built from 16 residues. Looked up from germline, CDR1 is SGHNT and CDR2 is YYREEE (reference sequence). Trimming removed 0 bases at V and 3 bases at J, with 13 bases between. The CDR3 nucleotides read TGTGCCAGCAGCTTGGTGATAGGGAAAGGCAAAAACATTCAGTACTTC. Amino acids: CASSLVIGKGKNIQYF.

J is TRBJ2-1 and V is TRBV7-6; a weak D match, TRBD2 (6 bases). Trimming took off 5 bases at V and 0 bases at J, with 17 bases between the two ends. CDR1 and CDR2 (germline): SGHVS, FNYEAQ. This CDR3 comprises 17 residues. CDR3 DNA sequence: TGTGCCAGCAGCCCTTTTTTTAGCGGTAGCTCCTACAATGAGCAGTTCTTC. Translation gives CASSPFFSGSSYNEQFF.

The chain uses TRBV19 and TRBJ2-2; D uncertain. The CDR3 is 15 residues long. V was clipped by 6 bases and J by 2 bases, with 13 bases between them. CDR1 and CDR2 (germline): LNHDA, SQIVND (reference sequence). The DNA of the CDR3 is TGTGCCAGTAGATCTGGCCAGGTAAACACCGGGGAGCTGTTTTTT. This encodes CASRSGQVNTGELFF.

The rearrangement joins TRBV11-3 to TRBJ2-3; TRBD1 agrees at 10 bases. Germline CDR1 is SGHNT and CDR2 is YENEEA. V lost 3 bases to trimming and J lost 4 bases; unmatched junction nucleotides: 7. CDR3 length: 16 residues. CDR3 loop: CASSFRQGAAPDTQYF. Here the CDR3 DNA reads TGTGCCAGCAGCTTCAGACAGGGGGCTGCCCCAGATACGCAGTATTTT.

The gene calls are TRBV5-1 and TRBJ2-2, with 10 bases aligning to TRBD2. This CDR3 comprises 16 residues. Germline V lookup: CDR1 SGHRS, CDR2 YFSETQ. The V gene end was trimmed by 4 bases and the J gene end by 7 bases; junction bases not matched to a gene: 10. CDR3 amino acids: CASSGALAGVGGELFF. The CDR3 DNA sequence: TGCGCCAGCAGCGGGGCCCTAGCGGGAGTTGGCGGGGAGCTGTTTTTT.

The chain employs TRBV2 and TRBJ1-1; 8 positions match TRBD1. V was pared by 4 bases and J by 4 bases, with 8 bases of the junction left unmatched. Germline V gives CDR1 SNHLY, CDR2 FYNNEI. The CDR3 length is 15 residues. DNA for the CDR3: TGTGCCAGCAGTGGACCGGGACAGGATGTCACTGAAGCTTTCTTT. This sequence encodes CASSGPGQDVTEAFF.

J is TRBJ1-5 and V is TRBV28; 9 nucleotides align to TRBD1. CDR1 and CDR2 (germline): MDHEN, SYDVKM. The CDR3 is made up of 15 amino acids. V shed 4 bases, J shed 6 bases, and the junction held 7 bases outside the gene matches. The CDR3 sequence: CASSSLTGGGQPQHF. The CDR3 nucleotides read TGTGCCAGCAGTTCCCTGACAGGGGGTGGTCAGCCCCAGCATTTT.

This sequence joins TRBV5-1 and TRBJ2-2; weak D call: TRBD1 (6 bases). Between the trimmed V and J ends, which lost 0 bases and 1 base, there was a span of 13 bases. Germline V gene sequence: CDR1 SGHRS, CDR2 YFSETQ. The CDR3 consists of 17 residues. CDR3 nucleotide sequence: TGCGCCAGCAGCTTGGCCTGGATGGGACAGAACACCGGGGAGCTGTTTTTT. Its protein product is CASSLAWMGQNTGELFF.

DNA for the CDR3: TGCGCCAGCAGCTGGGGGGTACTAGCGGGGACCACCGGGGAGCTGTTTTTT. It translates to CASSWGVLAGTTGELFF. J is TRBJ2-2 and V is TRBV5-1, with 10 nucleotides matching TRBD2. The CDR3 totals 17 residues. With V trimmed by 3 bases and J by 4 bases, 9 bases remained unmatched. Germline V gene lookup returns CDR1 SGHRS and CDR2 YFSETQ.

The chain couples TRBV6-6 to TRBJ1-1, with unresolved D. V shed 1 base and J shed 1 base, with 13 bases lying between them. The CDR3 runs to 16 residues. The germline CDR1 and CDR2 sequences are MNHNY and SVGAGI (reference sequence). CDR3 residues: CASSYYLRGRNTEAFF. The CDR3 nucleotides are TGTGCCAGCAGTTACTACCTACGGGGAAGGAACACTGAAGCTTTCTTT.

The CDR3 sequence: CASSLGTGKNQPQHF. The CDR3 coding sequence is TGCGCCAGCAGCTTGGGGACAGGGAAGAATCAGCCCCAGCATTTT. V and J are TRBV5-1 and TRBJ1-5; 8 nucleotides match TRBD1. The CDR3 consists of 15 residues. V lost 0 bases, J lost 4 bases, and 3 bases stayed unmatched. CDR1 and CDR2 from the germline V gene are SGHRS and YFSETQ.

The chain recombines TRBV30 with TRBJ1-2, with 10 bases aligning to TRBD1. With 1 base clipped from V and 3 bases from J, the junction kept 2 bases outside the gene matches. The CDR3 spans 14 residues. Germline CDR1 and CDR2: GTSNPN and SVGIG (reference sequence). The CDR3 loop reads CAWSAGQGYYGYTF. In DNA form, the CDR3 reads TGTGCCTGGAGTGCGGGACAGGGGTACTATGGCTACACCTTC.